This TCR beta chain was identified in a study of blood T cells in healthy people across ages. V shed 0 bases, J shed 0 bases, and the junction held 5 bases outside the gene matches. The CDR3 is 17 residues long. It was with a sample-barcoded 5' primer and a J-beta primer mix that a second PCR of roughly 7 to 12 cycles was run. TCRdb fed the 5' RACE reads into MiXCR, producing one record per CDR3 protein. Of about 970,000 distinct CDR3 sequences listed, roughly half are singletons. This clonotype was seen only a few times. This sequence originates from a woman in her fifties or sixties in good health. This rearrangement joins TRBV12-3 or TRBV12-4 to TRBJ1-5, with 7 bases matching TRBD1. Source material: blood. CDR3 in DNA: TGTGCCAGCAGTTTAGCGCGGGACAGTTATAGCAATCAGCCCCAGCATTTT. Translating gives CASSLARDSYSNQPQHF.